This T cell receptor (beta chain) stems from a study of blood T cells in healthy people across ages. Overall study results and limits: Compared with aged donors, long-lived donors showed fewer expanded clones, suggesting selection. Significant beta diversity loss was already apparent by age approximately 40, declining roughly linearly.

Germline V gene data show CDR1 as MDHEN and CDR2 as SYDVKM. The CDR3 loop spans 20 amino acids. Investigators took around 11 milliliters of peripheral blood from every donor. This clonotype was picked up a small number of times. Its antigen is unknown. This clone may be a read error of a much larger clone one base away. Alongside a J-beta primer mix, a sample-barcoded 5' primer served in a second PCR lasting about 7 to 11 cycles. All samples yielded 3 million or more CDR3-containing paired-end reads. TCRdb reanalysed the 5' RACE reads using MiXCR and keeps one entry per CDR3 protein. The repertoire includes approximately 810,000 distinct CDR3 sequences, more than 25% of them detected once, and approximately 15% sits in the top ten.

J is TRBJ2-6 and V is TRBV28; 12 nucleotides line up with TRBD1. This TCR came from an elderly woman in good health. Sample: blood. CDR3 DNA: TGTGCCAGCAGTCCCAACAATCCCGGGACAGGGGGCTCTGGGGCCAACGCCCTGACTTTC. It specifies CASSPNNPGTGGSGANALTF.